The clone carrying this T cell receptor (beta chain) was recorded a few times. These data belong to a study of blood T cell repertoires in COVID-19. Study-level information: There were acute and convalescent COVID-19 samples, and they came from the United States, Italy and Spain. Sample material is recorded as cDNA or gDNA derived from T cells, B-cell-depleted T cells, or PBMCs.

V was clipped by 3 bases and J by 5 bases, with 13 bases between them. CDR1 is MNHEY and CDR2 is SVGAGI in the germline V gene. The CDR3 totals 15 residues. The repertoire was sequenced with immunoSEQ multiplex PCR; TCRdb's copy has only in-frame clones and lacks some. The sample yields more than 95,000 clones, roughly 80% seen once. This chain joins TRBV6-5 and TRBJ2-2; maybe TRBD2 (5 bases). The TCR sequence derives from a man aged 55 to 70 with acute or convalescent COVID-19. Sequencing was carried out using peripheral blood. CDR3 amino acids: CASSYRIGSTGELFF. CDR3 DNA: TGTGCCAGCAGTTATAGAATAGGGAGTACCGGGGAGCTGTTTTTT.